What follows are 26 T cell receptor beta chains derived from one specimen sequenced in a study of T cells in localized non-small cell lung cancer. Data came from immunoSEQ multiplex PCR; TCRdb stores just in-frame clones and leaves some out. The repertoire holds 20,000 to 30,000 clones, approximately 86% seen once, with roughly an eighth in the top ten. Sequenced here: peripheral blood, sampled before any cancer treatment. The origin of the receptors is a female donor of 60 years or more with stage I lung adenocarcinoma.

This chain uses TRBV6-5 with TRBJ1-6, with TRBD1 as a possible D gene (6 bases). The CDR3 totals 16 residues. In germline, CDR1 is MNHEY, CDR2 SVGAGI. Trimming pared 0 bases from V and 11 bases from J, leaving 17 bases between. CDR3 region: CASSYSTGRKWTPLHF. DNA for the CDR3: TGTGCCAGCAGTTACTCAACAGGGAGGAAGTGGACACCCCTCCACTTT.

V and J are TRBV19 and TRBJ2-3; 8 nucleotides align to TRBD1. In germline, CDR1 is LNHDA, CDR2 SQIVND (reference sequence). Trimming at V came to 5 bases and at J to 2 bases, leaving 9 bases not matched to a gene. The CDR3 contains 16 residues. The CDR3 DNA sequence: TGTGCCAGTAGTCACAGGGGGACAGCAGCCACAGATACGCAGTATTTT. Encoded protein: CASSHRGTAATDTQYF.

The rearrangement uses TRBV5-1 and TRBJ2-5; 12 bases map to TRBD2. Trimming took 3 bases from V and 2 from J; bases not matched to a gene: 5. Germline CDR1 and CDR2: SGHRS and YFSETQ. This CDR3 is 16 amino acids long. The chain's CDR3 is CASSSTGLAGQETQYF. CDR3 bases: TGCGCCAGCAGCTCAACAGGACTAGCGGGGCAAGAGACCCAGTACTTC.

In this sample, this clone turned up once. The CDR3 DNA reads TGTGCCAGCAGTTTATCGGGTAGCGGGAGGGCCCGCTCCTACAATGAGCAGTTCTTC. It yields the protein CASSLSGSGRARSYNEQFF. The chain links TRBV27 to TRBJ2-1; 11 bases match TRBD2. Germline assignment: CDR1 MNHEY and CDR2 SMNVEV (reference sequence). The CDR3 length is 19 residues. With V trimmed by 0 bases and J by 0 bases, 7 bases remained unmatched.

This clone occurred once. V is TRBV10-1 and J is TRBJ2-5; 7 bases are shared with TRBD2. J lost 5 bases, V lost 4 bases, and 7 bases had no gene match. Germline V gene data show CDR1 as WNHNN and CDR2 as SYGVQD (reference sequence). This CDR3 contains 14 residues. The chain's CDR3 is CASSAAGVVETQYF. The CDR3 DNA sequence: TGCGCCAGCAGTGCGGCGGGAGTAGTGGAGACCCAGTACTTC.

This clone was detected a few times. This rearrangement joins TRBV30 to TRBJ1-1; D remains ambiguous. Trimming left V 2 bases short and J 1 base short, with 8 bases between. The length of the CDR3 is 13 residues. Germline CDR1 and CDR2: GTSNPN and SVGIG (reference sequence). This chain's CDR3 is CAWSRTQNTEAFF. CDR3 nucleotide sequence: TGTGCCTGGAGTAGGACGCAGAACACTGAAGCTTTCTTT.

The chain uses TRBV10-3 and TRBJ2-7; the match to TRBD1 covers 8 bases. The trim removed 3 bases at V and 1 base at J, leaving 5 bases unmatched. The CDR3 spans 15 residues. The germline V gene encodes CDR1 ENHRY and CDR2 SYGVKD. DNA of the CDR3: TGTGCCATCAGTGAACACGGACAGGGATCCTACGAGCAGTACTTC. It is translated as CAISEHGQGSYEQYF.

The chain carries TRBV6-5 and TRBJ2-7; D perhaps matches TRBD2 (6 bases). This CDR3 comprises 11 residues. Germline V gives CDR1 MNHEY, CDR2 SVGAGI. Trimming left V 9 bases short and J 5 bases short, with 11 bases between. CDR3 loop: CASTSWNEQYF. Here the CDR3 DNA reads TGTGCCAGTACTAGCTGGAACGAGCAGTACTTC.

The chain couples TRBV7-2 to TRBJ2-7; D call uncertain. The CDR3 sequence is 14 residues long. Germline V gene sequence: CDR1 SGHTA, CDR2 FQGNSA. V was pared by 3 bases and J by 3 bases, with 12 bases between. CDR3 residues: CASSFQLGGYEQYF. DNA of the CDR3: TGTGCCAGCAGCTTTCAACTCGGCGGCTACGAGCAGTACTTC.

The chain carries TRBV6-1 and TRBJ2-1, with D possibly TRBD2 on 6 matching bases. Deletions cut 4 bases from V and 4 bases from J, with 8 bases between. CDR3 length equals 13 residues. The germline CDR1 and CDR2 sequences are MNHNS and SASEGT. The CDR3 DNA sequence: TGTGCCAGCAGTGCCGGGAGATACAATGAGCAGTTCTTC. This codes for CASSAGRYNEQFF.

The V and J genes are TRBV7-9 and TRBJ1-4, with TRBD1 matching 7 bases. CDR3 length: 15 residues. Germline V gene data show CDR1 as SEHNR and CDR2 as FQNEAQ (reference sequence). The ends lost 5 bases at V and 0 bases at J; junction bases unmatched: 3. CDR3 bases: TGTGCCAGCAGCCAAGACAGGGCAACTAATGAAAAACTGTTTTTT. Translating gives CASSQDRATNEKLFF.

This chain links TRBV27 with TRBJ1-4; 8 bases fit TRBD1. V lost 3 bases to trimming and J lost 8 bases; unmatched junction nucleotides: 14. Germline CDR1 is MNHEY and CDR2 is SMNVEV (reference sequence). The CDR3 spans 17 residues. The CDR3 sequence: CASSLRALGRGREKLFF. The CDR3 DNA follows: TGTGCCAGCAGTTTGCGCGCCCTGGGCAGGGGGCGGGAAAAACTGTTTTTT.

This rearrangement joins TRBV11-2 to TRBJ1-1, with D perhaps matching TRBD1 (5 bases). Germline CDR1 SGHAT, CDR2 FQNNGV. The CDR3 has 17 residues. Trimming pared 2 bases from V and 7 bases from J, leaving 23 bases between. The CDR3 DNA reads TGTGCCAGCAGCTTACTGCAGGGACGGATGGGAGGAAGTGAAGCTTTCTTT. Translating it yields CASSLLQGRMGGSEAFF.

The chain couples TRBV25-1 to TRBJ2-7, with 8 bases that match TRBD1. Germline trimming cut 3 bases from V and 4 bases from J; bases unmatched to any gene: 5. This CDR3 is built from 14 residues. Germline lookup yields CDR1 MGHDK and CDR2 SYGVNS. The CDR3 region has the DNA TGTGCCAGCAGTGATCGACAGGGGCGGTACGAGCAGTACTTC. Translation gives CASSDRQGRYEQYF.

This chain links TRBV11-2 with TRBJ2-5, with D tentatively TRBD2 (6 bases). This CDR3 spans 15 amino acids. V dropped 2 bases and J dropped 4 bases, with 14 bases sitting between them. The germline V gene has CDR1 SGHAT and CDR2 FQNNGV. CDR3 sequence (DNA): TGTGCCAGCAGCTTAAGTCGGGGGATGGGAGAGACCCAGTACTTC. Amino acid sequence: CASSLSRGMGETQYF.

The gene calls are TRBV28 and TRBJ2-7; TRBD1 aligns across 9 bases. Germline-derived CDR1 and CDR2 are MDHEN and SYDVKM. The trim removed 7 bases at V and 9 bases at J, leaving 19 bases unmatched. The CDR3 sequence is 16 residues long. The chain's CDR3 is CASTPGGTGQYVGQYF. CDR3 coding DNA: TGTGCCAGCACCCCAGGGGGGACAGGGCAATACGTTGGGCAGTACTTC.

The CDR3 here is CASSLGPGPGNTIYF. CDR3 bases: TGTGCCAGCAGCTTGGGACCGGGGCCTGGAAACACCATATATTTT. V usage is TRBV5-5 and J usage is TRBJ1-3, with D possibly TRBD1 on 5 matching bases. Germline V gene sequence: CDR1 SGHKS, CDR2 YYEKEE (reference sequence). Trimming removed 0 bases from V and 2 bases from J, with 9 bases in between. The CDR3 contains 15 residues.

Written as DNA, the CDR3 is TGCAGCGTAGCCTCAGGGTTCAATCAGCCCCAGCATTTT. Amino acids: CSVASGFNQPQHF. The V gene is TRBV29-1, the J gene TRBJ1-5; possible D gene TRBD1, 5 bases. The CDR3 spans 13 residues. CDR1 and CDR2 from the germline V gene are SQVTM and ANQGSEA. With 6 bases removed from V and 3 bases from J, the gap between germline ends came to 12 bases. Based on the CDR3 plus reference TRBV29-1 and TRBJ1-5, the full variable domain is SAVISQKPSRDICQRGTSLTIQCQVDSQVTMMFWYRQQPGQSLTLIATANQGSEATYESGFVIDKFPISRPNLTFSTLTVSNMSPEDSSIYLCSVASGFNQPQHFGDGTRLSIL.

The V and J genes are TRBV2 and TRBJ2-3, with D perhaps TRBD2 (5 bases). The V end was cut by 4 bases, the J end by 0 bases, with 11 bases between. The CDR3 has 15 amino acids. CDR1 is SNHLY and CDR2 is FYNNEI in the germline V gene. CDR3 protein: CASSGTDYSTDTQYF. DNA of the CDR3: TGTGCCAGCAGTGGGACTGACTATAGCACAGATACGCAGTATTTT. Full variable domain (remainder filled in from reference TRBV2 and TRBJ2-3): EPEVTQTPSHQVTQMGQEVILRCVPISNHLYFYWYRQILGQKVEFLVSFYNNEISEKSEIFDDQFSVERPDGSNFTLKIRSTKLEDSAMYFCASSGTDYSTDTQYFGPGTRLTVL.

CDR3 nucleotides: TGTGCCAGCAGCTTAGGCCATAGCGGGACCGGGGAGCTGTTTTTT. It translates to CASSLGHSGTGELFF. This chain joins TRBV11-3 and TRBJ2-2; 7 bases agree with TRBD2. This CDR3 contains 15 residues. Germline values: CDR1 SGHNT, CDR2 YENEEA. Trimming cost V 1 base and J 5 bases; bases outside gene matches: 4.

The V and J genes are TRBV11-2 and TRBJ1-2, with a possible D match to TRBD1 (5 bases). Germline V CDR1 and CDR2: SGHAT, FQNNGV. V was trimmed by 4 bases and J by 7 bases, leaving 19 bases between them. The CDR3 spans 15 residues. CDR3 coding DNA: TGTGCCAGCAGCTCAAGTTGGCAGGGTTTATCTGGCTACACCTTC. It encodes CASSSSWQGLSGYTF.

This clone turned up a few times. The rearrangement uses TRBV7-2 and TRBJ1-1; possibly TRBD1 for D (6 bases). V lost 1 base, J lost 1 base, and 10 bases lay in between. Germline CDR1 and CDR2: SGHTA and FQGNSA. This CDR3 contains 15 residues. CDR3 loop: CASSLVTGTNTEAFF. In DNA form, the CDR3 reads TGTGCCAGCAGCTTAGTCACAGGGACGAACACTGAAGCTTTCTTT.

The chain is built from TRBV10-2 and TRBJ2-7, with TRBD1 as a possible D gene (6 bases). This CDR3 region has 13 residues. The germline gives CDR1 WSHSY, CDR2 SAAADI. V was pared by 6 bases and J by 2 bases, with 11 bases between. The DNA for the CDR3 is TGCGCCAGCAGGGGTACAGGGCCCTACGAGCAGTACTTC. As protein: CASRGTGPYEQYF.

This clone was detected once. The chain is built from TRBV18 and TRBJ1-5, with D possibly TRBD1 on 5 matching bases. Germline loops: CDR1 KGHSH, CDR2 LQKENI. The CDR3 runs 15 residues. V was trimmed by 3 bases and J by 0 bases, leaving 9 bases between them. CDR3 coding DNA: TGTGCCAGCTCACCTCGGGGGGATAGCAATCAGCCCCAGCATTTT. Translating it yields CASSPRGDSNQPQHF.

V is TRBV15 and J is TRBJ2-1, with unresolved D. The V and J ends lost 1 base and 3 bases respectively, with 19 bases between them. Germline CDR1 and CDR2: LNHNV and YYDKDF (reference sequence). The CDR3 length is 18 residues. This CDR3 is CATSRVVDHSGFYNEQFF. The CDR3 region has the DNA TGTGCCACCAGCAGAGTGGTGGACCACAGTGGATTCTACAATGAGCAGTTCTTC.

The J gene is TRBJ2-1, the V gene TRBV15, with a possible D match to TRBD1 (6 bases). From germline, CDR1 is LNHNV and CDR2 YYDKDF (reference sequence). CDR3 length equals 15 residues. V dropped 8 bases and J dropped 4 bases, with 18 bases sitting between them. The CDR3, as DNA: TGTGCCACCGGGGATCGGACAGAGGCTTACAATGAGCAGTTCTTC. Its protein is CATGDRTEAYNEQFF.